Shown below are 11 T cell receptor beta chains from a single sample sequenced in a study of blood T cell repertoires in COVID-19. The repertoire was sequenced with immunoSEQ multiplex PCR; TCRdb's copy has only in-frame clones and lacks some. Of roughly 140,000 clones in the sample, around 82% were seen once. Sequenced: peripheral blood. Source of these receptors: a human donor in a cohort sampled during active COVID-19.

V is TRBV3-1 (or the pseudogene TRBV3-2) and J is TRBJ2-7; 8 bases map to TRBD2. The J segment lost 3 bases and the V segment lost 4 bases, leaving 8 bases of the junction unmatched. There are 15 residues in the CDR3. The germline gives CDR1 LGHDT, CDR2 YNNKEL (reference sequence). The CDR3 DNA sequence: TGTGCCAGCAGCCCCGGGGGGGCACCCATCTACGAGCAGTACTTC. Translated, it gives CASSPGGAPIYEQYF.

The CDR3 here is CASSTSGGDRSTGELFF. The CDR3 region has the DNA TGTGCCAGCAGTACTAGCGGGGGGGACAGAAGCACCGGGGAGCTGTTTTTT. The chain is built from TRBV28 and TRBJ2-2, with TRBD2 identical over 13 bases. This CDR3 has 17 residues. The trim removed 5 bases at V and 4 bases at J, leaving 7 bases unmatched. CDR1 and CDR2 (germline): MDHEN, SYDVKM.

The rearrangement links TRBV6-5 to TRBJ2-7; 12 bases are shared with TRBD1. This CDR3 has 15 residues. J gave up 9 bases and V 2 bases, and 8 bases lay outside the gene matches. Germline V CDR1 and CDR2: MNHEY, SVGAGI. The CDR3 DNA reads TGTGCCAGCAGTTACCGGGGACAGGGGGCAATGGGGCAGTACTTC. Protein product: CASSYRGQGAMGQYF.

This clone was recorded once. The CDR3 sequence is CASSRRGFSNTGELFF. The CDR3 DNA reads as TGTGCCAGCAGCCGAAGGGGGTTTTCGAACACCGGGGAGCTGTTTTTT. The V call is TRBV7-3, the J call TRBJ2-2; TRBD1 might be the D (6 bases). Germline V gene sequence: CDR1 SGHTA, CDR2 FQGTGA. Trimming removed 5 bases from V and 0 bases from J, with 13 bases in between. The CDR3 has 16 residues.

The J gene is TRBJ2-7, the V gene TRBV7-2; D possibly corresponds to TRBD2 (6 bases). Germline V gene data show CDR1 as SGHTA and CDR2 as FQGNSA. CDR3 length: 15 amino acids. V lost 6 bases and J 0 bases, leaving 15 bases between the germline ends. The CDR3 spells CASSLEGPSSYEQYF. In DNA form, the CDR3 reads TGTGCCAGCAGTTTGGAGGGCCCCAGCTCCTACGAGCAGTACTTC. Looking up the rest from reference TRBV7-2 and TRBJ2-7 gives the full variable domain: GAGVSQSPSNKVTEKGKDVELRCDPISGHTALYWYRQSLGQGLEFLIYFQGNSAPDKSGLPSDRFSAERTGGSVSTLTIQRTQQEDSAVYLCASSLEGPSSYEQYFGPGTRLTVT.

The DNA of the CDR3 is TGTGCCAGCAACGACAGGACAGGGTATGGCTACACCTTC. This codes for CASNDRTGYGYTF. The V and J genes are TRBV7-2 and TRBJ1-2; TRBD1 aligns across 8 bases. CDR3 length: 13 amino acids. Germline CDR1 reads SGHTA; CDR2 reads FQGNSA. Unmatched junction bases numbered 6, after V lost 7 bases and J lost 5 bases.

The chain employs TRBV18 and TRBJ2-2; D call uncertain. With 3 bases removed from V and 0 bases from J, the gap between germline ends came to 11 bases. The V gene's germline CDR1 is KGHSH and CDR2 LQKENI. CDR3 length: 16 amino acids. The CDR3 DNA reads TGTGCCAGCTCACCTAGCCCCTCGGCGAACACCGGGGAGCTGTTTTTT. This gives the protein CASSPSPSANTGELFF.

This clone was counted a few times. The V and J genes are TRBV5-1 and TRBJ2-7, with 8 bases matching TRBD2. Per the germline V gene, CDR1 is SGHRS and CDR2 is YFSETQ. The CDR3 consists of 14 residues. With V trimmed by 0 bases and J by 3 bases, 2 bases remained unmatched. CDR3 in DNA: TGCGCCAGCAGCTTGGAACTAGCGGTCTACGAGCAGTACTTC. Its protein product is CASSLELAVYEQYF.

The chain joins TRBV4-1 to TRBJ2-7; 8 nucleotides align to TRBD2. Germline V gives CDR1 MGHRA, CDR2 YSYEKL. This CDR3 is 13 amino acids long. Germline trimming cut 3 bases from V and 2 bases from J; bases unmatched to any gene: 0. CDR3 sequence reads: CASSHGGAYEQYF. CDR3 in DNA: TGCGCCAGCAGCCACGGGGGGGCCTACGAGCAGTACTTC.

This clone was observed a single time. V and J are TRBV7-3 and TRBJ2-7, with a possible D match to TRBD1 (6 bases). This CDR3 is built from 11 residues. Germline assignment: CDR1 SGHTA and CDR2 FQGTGA. V was trimmed by 4 bases and J by 5 bases, leaving 6 bases between them. The CDR3 here is CASSYRDEQYF. The CDR3 DNA sequence: TGTGCCAGCAGCTACAGGGACGAGCAGTACTTC. The full variable domain, with the rest looked up from reference TRBV7-3 and TRBJ2-7, is GAGVSQTPSNKVTEKGKYVELRCDPISGHTALYWYRQSLGQGPEFLIYFQGTGAADDSGLPNDRFFAVRPEGSVSTLKIQRTERGDSAVYLCASSYRDEQYFGPGTRLTVT.

The rearrangement uses TRBV5-1 and TRBJ2-1; TRBD2 matches 8 bases. Trimming took 4 bases from V and 5 from J; bases not matched to a gene: 11. This CDR3 spans 16 amino acids. Germline assignment: CDR1 SGHRS and CDR2 YFSETQ. The CDR3 here is CASSPSIAGLNNEQFF. CDR3 nucleotides: TGCGCCAGCAGCCCTTCTATAGCGGGGCTCAACAATGAGCAGTTCTTC.